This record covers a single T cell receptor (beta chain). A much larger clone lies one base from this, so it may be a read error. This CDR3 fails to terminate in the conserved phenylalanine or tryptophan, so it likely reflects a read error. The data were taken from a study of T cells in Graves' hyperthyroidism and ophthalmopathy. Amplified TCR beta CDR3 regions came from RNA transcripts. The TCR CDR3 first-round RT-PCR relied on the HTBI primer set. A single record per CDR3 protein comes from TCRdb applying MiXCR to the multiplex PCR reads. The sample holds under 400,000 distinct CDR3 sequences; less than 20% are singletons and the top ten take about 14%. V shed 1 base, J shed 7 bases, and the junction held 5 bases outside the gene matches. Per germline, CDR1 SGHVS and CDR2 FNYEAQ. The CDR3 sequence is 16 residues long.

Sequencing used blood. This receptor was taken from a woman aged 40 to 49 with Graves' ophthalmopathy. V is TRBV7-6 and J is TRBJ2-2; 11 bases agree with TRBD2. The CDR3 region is CASSLVSGRVSGELFV. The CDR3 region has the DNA TGTGCCAGCAGCTTAGTTAGCGGGAGGGTCAGCGGGGAGCTGTTTGTT.